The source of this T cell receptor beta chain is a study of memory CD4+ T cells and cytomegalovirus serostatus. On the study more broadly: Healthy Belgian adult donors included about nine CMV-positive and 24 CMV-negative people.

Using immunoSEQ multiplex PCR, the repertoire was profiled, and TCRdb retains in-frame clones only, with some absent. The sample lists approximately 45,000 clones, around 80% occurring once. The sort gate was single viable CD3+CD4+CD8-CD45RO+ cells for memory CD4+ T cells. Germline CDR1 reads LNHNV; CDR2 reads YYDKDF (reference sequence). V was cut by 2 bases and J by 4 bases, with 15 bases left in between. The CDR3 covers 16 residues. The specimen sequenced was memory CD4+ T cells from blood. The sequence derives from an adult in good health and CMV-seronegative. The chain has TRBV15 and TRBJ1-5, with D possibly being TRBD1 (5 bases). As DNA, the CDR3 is TGTGCCACCAGCAGAAAGACAGCAACAATGAATCAGCCCCAGCATTTT. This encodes CATSRKTATMNQPQHF.